This T cell receptor (beta chain) was observed in a study of identical twins. As for this clonotype: Its specificity is unknown.

Germline assignment: CDR1 MNHEY and CDR2 SMNVEV (reference sequence). The V and J ends lost 5 bases and 0 bases respectively, with 7 bases between them. This CDR3 region has 14 residues. Whole-study results and caveats: The same donors were not followed; conclusions instead depended on cross-sectional statistical analysis. Out-of-frame beta sequences exhibited a weaker degree of excess twin sharing.

One entry per CDR3 protein results from TCRdb running MiXCR on the 5' RACE reads. Among over 550,000 distinct CDR3 sequences, 7% to 7.5% were seen once, and the ten largest hold about 1.6%. The data were also submitted as part of a second study, on yellow fever vaccine responses in identical twins.

The genes are TRBV27 and TRBJ2-2; D unresolved. The sequence derives from a woman between 18 and 29 years old in good health. Sequenced sample: PBMCs. The CDR3 DNA reads TGTGCCAGCAGTCCCTACCCGAACACCGGGGAGCTGTTTTTT. It codes for CASSPYPNTGELFF.